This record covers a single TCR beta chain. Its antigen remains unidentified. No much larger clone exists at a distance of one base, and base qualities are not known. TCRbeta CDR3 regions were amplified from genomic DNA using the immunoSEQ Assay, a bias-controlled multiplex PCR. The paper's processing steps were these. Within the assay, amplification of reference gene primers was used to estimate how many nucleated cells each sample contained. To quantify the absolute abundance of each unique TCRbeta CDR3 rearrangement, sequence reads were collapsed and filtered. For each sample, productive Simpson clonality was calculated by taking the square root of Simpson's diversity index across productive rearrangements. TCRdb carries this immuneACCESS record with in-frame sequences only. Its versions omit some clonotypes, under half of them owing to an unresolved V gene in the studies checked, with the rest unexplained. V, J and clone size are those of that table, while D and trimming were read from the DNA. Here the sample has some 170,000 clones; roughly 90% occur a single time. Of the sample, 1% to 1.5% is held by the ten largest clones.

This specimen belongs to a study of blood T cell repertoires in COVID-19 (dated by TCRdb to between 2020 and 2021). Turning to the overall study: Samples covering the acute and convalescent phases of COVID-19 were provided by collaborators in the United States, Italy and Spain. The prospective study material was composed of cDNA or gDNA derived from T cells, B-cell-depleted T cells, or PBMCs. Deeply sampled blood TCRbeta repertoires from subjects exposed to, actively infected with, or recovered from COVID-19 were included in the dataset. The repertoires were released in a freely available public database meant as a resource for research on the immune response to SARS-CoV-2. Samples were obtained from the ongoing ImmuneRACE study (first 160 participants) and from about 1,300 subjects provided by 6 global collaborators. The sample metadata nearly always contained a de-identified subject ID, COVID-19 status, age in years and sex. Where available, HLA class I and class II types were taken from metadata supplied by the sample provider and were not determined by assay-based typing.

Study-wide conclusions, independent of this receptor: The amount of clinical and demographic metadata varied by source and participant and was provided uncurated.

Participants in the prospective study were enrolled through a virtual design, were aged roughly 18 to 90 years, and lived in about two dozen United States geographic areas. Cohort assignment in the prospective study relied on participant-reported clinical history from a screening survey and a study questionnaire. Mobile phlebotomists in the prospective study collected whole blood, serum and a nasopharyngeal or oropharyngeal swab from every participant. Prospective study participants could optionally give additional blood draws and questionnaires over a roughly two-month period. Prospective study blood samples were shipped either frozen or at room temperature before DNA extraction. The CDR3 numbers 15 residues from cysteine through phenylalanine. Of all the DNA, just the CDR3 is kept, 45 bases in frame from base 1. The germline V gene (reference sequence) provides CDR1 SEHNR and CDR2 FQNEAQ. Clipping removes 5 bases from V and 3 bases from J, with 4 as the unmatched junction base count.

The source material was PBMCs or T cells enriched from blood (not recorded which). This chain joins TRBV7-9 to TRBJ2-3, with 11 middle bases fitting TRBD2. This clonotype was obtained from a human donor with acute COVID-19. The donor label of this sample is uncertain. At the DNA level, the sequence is TGTGCCAGCAGCCCGACTAGCGGGGTTACAGATACGCAGTATTTT. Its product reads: CASSPTSGVTDTQYF.